Reported below is one T cell receptor (beta chain). Its antigen is unidentified. Possible read error: a much larger clone is one base away. The sample originates from a study of naive and memory T cell subsets. Ligated cDNA underwent four rounds of PCR with nested alpha and beta constant region primers and SP2. TCRdb itself ran the 5' RACE reads through MiXCR, one entry per CDR3 protein. The sample carries 55,000 to 65,000 distinct CDR3 sequences, more than 6.5% recorded once. The CDR3 runs to 15 residues. Trimming removed 0 bases at V and 4 bases at J, with 13 bases between. Germline V gives CDR1 GTSNPN, CDR2 SVGIG (reference sequence). Broader study findings: This RNA-based method may be sensitive to activation-related transcript changes.

A UMI-containing oligonucleotide was joined by 3' ligation to the TCR cDNA template. The TCR was taken from a female donor in good health. The chain employs TRBV30 and TRBJ2-1, with TRBD1 as a possible D gene (6 bases). CDR3 sequence: CAWSVPGQCYNEQFF. CDR3 DNA sequence: TGTGCCTGGAGTGTACCTGGACAGTGTTACAATGAGCAGTTCTTC.